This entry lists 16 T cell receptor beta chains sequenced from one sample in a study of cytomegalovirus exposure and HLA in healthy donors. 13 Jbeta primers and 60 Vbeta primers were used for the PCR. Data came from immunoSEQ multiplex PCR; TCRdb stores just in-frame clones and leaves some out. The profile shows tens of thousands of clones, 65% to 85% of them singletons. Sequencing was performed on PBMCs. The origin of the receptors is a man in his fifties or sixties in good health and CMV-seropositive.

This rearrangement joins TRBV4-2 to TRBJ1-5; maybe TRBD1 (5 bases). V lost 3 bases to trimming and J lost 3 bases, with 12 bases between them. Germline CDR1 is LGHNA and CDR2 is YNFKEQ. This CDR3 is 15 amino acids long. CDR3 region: CASSQSSGDNQPQHF. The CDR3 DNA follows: TGTGCCAGCAGCCAGTCCTCGGGGGACAATCAGCCCCAGCATTTT.

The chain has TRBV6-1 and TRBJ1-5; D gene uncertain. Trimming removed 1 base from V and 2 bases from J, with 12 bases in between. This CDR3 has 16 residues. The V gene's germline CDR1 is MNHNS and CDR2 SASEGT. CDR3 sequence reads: CASSEGRNAGNQPQHF. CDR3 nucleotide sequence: TGTGCCAGCAGTGAAGGTCGGAATGCGGGCAATCAGCCCCAGCATTTT.

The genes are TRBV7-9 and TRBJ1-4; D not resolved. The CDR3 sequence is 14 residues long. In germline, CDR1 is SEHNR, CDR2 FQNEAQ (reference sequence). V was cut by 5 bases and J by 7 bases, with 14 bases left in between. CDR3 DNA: TGTGCCAGCAGCCCTTGGGCGTTGGGTGAAAAACTGTTTTTT. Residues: CASSPWALGEKLFF.

This CDR3 reads CATSGQGGTDTQYF. The CDR3 DNA reads TGTGCCACCTCAGGACAGGGAGGAACAGATACGCAGTATTTT. V usage is TRBV19 and J usage is TRBJ2-3; 8 bases fit TRBD1. Germline V gene data show CDR1 as LNHDA and CDR2 as SQIVND (reference sequence). V lost 10 bases to trimming and J lost 3 bases; unmatched junction nucleotides: 9. CDR3 size: 14 residues.

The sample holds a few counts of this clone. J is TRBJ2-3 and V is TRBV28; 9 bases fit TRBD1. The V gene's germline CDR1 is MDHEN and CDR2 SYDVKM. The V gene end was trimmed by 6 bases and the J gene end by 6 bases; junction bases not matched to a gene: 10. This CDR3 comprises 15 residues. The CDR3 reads CASSPWTGELDTQYF. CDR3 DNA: TGTGCCAGCAGCCCATGGACAGGGGAGCTGGATACGCAGTATTTT.

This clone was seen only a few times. The CDR3 sequence is CASSGAGTLNTGELFF. The CDR3 region has the DNA TGTGCCAGCAGTGGAGCCGGGACACTAAACACCGGGGAGCTGTTTTTT. The chain recombines TRBV25-1 with TRBJ2-2; D is possibly TRBD1 (6 bases). V dropped 4 bases and J dropped 2 bases, with 14 bases sitting between them. CDR3 length equals 16 residues. The V gene's germline CDR1 is MGHDK and CDR2 SYGVNS.

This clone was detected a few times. CDR3 bases: TGTGCCAGCAGCCTGAAGCGGGGAGTCCAAGAGACCCAGTACTTC. Translated, it gives CASSLKRGVQETQYF. This rearrangement joins TRBV14 to TRBJ2-5, with 7 bases aligning to TRBD2. V gave up 4 bases and J gave up 1 base; unmatched junction bases: 6. This CDR3 has 15 residues. Germline-derived CDR1 and CDR2 are SGHDN and FVKESK.

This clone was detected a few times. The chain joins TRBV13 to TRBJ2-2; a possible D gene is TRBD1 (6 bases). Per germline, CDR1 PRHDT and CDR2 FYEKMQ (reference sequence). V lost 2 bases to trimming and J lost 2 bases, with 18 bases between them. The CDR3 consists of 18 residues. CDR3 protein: CASSLRQGYKKNTGELFF. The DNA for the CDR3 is TGTGCCAGCAGCTTAAGGCAGGGGTACAAGAAAAACACCGGGGAGCTGTTTTTT.

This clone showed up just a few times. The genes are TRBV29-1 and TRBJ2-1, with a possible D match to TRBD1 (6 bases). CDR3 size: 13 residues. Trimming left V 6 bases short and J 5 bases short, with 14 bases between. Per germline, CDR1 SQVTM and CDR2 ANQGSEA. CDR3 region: CSVSKDSDNEQFF. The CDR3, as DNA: TGCAGCGTCTCCAAGGACAGCGACAATGAGCAGTTCTTC.

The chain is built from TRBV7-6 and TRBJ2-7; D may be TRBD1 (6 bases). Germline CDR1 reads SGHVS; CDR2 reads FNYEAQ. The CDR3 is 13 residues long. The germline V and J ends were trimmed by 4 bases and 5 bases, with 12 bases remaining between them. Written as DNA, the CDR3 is TGTGCCAGCAGCTCCTACAGGGCCCACGAGCAGTACTTC. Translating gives CASSSYRAHEQYF. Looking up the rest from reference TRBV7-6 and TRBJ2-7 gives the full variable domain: GAGVSQSPRYKVTKRGQDVALRCDPISGHVSLYWYRQALGQGPEFLTYFNYEAQQDKSGLPNDRFSAERPEGSISTLTIQRTEQRDSAMYRCASSSYRAHEQYFGPGTRLTVT.

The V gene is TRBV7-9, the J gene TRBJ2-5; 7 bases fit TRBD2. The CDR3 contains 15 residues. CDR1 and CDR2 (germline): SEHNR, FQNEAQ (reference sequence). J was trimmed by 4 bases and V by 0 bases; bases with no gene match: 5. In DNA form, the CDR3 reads TGTGCCAGCAGCTTAGCGCGCGGGGGAGGAGAGACCCAGTACTTC. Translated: CASSLARGGGETQYF.

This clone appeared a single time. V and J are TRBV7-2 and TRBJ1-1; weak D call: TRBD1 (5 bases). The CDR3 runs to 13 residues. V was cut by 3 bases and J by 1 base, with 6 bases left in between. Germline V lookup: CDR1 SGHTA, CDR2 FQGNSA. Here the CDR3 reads CASSFTGNTEAFF. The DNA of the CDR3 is TGTGCCAGCAGCTTCACAGGGAACACTGAAGCTTTCTTT.

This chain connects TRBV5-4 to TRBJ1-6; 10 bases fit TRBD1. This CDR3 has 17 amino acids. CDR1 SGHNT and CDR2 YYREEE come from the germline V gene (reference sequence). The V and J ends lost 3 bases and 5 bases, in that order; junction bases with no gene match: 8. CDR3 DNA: TGTGCCAGCAGCTGGGGACAGGGGCTCCTGAATAATTCACCCCTCCACTTT. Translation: CASSWGQGLLNNSPLHF.

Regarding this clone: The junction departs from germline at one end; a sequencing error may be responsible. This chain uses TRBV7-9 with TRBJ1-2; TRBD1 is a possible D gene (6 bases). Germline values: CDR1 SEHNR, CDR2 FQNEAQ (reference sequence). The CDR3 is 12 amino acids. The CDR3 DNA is TGTTCCAGCAGCTCAGGGGTCTATGGCTACACCTTC. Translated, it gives CSSSSGVYGYTF. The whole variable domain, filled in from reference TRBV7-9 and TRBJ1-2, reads DTGVSQNPRHKITKRGQNVTFRCDPISEHNRLYWYRQTLGQGPEFLTYFQNEAQLEKSRLLSDRFSAERPKGSFSTLEIQRTEQGDSAMYLCSSSSGVYGYTFGSGTRLTVV.

CDR3 DNA: TGTGCCAGCGGTAGTTCCTACGAGCAGTACTTC. Protein product: CASGSSYEQYF. The V gene is TRBV27, the J gene TRBJ2-7, with D uncertain. Germline V CDR1 and CDR2: MNHEY, SMNVEV (reference sequence). V lost 8 bases and J 1 base, leaving 6 bases between the germline ends. This CDR3 region has 11 residues.

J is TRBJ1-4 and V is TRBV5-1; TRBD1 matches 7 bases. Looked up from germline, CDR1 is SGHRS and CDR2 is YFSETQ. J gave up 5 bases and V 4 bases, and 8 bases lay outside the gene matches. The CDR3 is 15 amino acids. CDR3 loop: CASSQQGTVNEKLFF. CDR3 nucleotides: TGCGCCAGCAGCCAGCAGGGGACAGTCAATGAAAAACTGTTTTTT.